This passage covers 14 T cell receptor beta chains from one sample sequenced in a study of shared clonotypes between healthy human individuals. Sequencing was performed with immunoSEQ multiplex PCR; in TCRdb, only in-frame clones are kept and a portion is missing. The sample shows some 2,500,000 clones, 85% to 95% of them seen only once. The specimen was naive CD4+ T cells from PBMCs. Subset indicated: CD45RA+ positively selected. The source is a man between 18 and 29 years old in good health. Some clones in this sample may be carry-over from other donors' samples.

This sequence joins TRBV7-9 and TRBJ2-7; no clear D gene. Germline lookup yields CDR1 SEHNR and CDR2 FQNEAQ (reference sequence). The length of the CDR3 is 12 residues. V dropped 8 bases and J dropped 6 bases, with 14 bases sitting between them. As DNA, the CDR3 is TGTGCCAGCCAATCGGGCCTCCGCGAGCAGTACTTC. It encodes CASQSGLREQYF.

This clone was seen a handful of times. J is TRBJ1-2 and V is TRBV18, with D possibly being TRBD1 (6 bases). V lost 3 bases to trimming and J lost 4 bases, with 15 bases between them. The CDR3 has 15 amino acids. Germline CDR1 is KGHSH and CDR2 is LQKENI. CDR3 in DNA: TGTGCCAGCTCACCGGGGGCCCGGGGGAGCTATGGCTACACCTTC. It specifies CASSPGARGSYGYTF. The full variable domain, in which reference TRBV18 and TRBJ1-2 provide the parts outside the CDR3, is NAGVMQNPRHLVRRRGQEARLRCSPMKGHSHVYWYRQLPEEGLKFMVYLQKENIIDESGMPKERFSAEFPKEGPSILRIQQVVRGDSAAYFCASSPGARGSYGYTFGSGTRLTVV.

The V gene is TRBV10-3, the J gene TRBJ1-2; D is possibly TRBD1 (6 bases). The germline V and J ends were trimmed by 11 bases and 0 bases, with 10 bases remaining between them. Germline V lookup: CDR1 ENHRY, CDR2 SYGVKD. CDR3 length equals 12 residues. CDR3 amino acids: CAAGTTNYGYTF. The CDR3 nucleotides are TGTGCCGCGGGGACAACTAACTATGGCTACACCTTC.

The V and J genes are TRBV7-2 and TRBJ2-1; D may be TRBD1 (7 bases). The germline V and J ends were trimmed by 2 bases and 6 bases, with 14 bases remaining between them. Germline V lookup: CDR1 SGHTA, CDR2 FQGNSA. CDR3 length: 15 amino acids. The CDR3 DNA follows: TGTGCCAGCAGCTTACCGCAGGGGGGATCCAATGAGCAGTTCTTC. Translation gives CASSLPQGGSNEQFF.

Turning to this clone: Other nucleotide sequences in the sample specify the same CDR3. The V and J genes are TRBV9 and TRBJ2-3; D call uncertain. Germline values: CDR1 SGDLS, CDR2 YYNGEE. The germline V and J ends were trimmed by 2 bases and 0 bases, with 10 bases remaining between them. The CDR3 covers 15 residues. The DNA of the CDR3 is TGTGCCAGCAGCGTCCCGGGCGGAAGCACAGATACGCAGTATTTT. Translating gives CASSVPGGSTDTQYF.

This chain connects TRBV28 to TRBJ2-1; 8 nucleotides match TRBD2. Unmatched junction bases numbered 12, after V lost 5 bases and J lost 6 bases. Per germline, CDR1 MDHEN and CDR2 SYDVKM. This CDR3 is built from 16 residues. The CDR3 bases are TGTGCCAGCAGTCCCGCCTCAAGCGGGAGATTCAATGAGCAGTTCTTC. It encodes CASSPASSGRFNEQFF.

The chain carries TRBV20-1 and TRBJ2-1; 9 bases line up with TRBD1. The CDR3 has 11 residues. After removal of 6 bases from V and 8 bases from J, the junction contained 2 bases not matched to a gene. Germline CDR1 DFQATT, CDR2 SNEGSKA (reference sequence). In DNA, the CDR3 is TGCAGTGCCGGACAGGGGCATGAGCAGTTCTTC. This gives the protein CSAGQGHEQFF.

J is TRBJ2-2 and V is TRBV4-1; possible D gene TRBD2, 5 bases. CDR3 length: 16 residues. Per germline, CDR1 MGHRA and CDR2 YSYEKL. V was cut by 0 bases and J by 6 bases, with 14 bases left in between. The CDR3 loop reads CASSQDNSARAGELFF. CDR3 coding DNA: TGCGCCAGCAGCCAAGACAACTCGGCGCGGGCCGGGGAGCTGTTTTTT.

This chain links TRBV19 with TRBJ1-2, with a possible D match to TRBD1 (6 bases). Germline CDR1 is LNHDA and CDR2 is SQIVND (reference sequence). V was pared by 5 bases and J by 6 bases, with 28 bases between. The CDR3 length is 18 residues. The chain's CDR3 is CASSVPQHLDRTIDGYTF. CDR3 in DNA: TGTGCCAGTAGTGTCCCTCAACACCTTGACAGGACGATAGATGGCTACACCTTC.

This chain links TRBV5-8 with TRBJ1-2, with D uncertain. V lost 6 bases to trimming and J lost 8 bases, with 20 bases between them. This CDR3 spans 14 amino acids. The germline CDR1 and CDR2 sequences are SGHTS and YDEGEE. The CDR3 loop reads CASNPPPLPGGYTF. The CDR3 nucleotides read TGTGCCAGCAACCCCCCCCCTCTGCCAGGCGGCTACACCTTC.

CDR3 DNA sequence: TGTGCCAGCAGCTTGCGGGCGGACGGGGCCGAGCAGTACTTC. Translation gives CASSLRADGAEQYF. The chain has TRBV7-3 and TRBJ2-7; D is possibly TRBD1 or TRBD2 (5 bases each). CDR1 is SGHTA, CDR2 FQGTGA, per germline. The CDR3 contains 14 residues. V lost 3 bases and J 6 bases, leaving 15 bases between the germline ends.

The chain uses TRBV28 and TRBJ1-1; TRBD1 aligns across 8 bases. Germline V gene lookup returns CDR1 MDHEN and CDR2 SYDVKM. J gave up 1 base and V 1 base, and 2 bases lay outside the gene matches. The CDR3 length is 15 residues. The CDR3 spells CASSLLGTGNTEAFF. CDR3 in DNA: TGTGCCAGCAGTTTATTGGGGACAGGGAACACTGAAGCTTTCTTT.

This sequence joins TRBV2 and TRBJ2-5; D remains unclear. The CDR3 has 13 residues. Trimming shortened V by 7 bases and J by 2 bases, and 11 bases separated the two germline ends. Germline loops: CDR1 SNHLY, CDR2 FYNNEI. CDR3 DNA: TGTGCCAGCAAGTGGTGGCAGCAAGAGACCCAGTACTTC. Amino acid sequence: CASKWWQQETQYF. Full variable domain (rest looked up from reference TRBV2 and TRBJ2-5): EPEVTQTPSHQVTQMGQEVILRCVPISNHLYFYWYRQILGQKVEFLVSFYNNEISEKSEIFDDQFSVERPDGSNFTLKIRSTKLEDSAMYFCASKWWQQETQYFGPGTRLLVL.

The V call is TRBV7-2, the J call TRBJ2-3; 7 bases line up with TRBD2. V trimming: 2 bases; J trimming: 4 bases; junction bases outside the gene matches: 12. The CDR3 sequence is 17 residues long. CDR1 SGHTA and CDR2 FQGNSA come from the germline V gene. CDR3 DNA sequence: TGTGCCAGCAGCTTAAAGATGGCGGGAGAGAGGGCAGATACGCAGTATTTT. Its translation is CASSLKMAGERADTQYF. Full variable domain (outside the CDR3, taken from reference TRBV7-2 and TRBJ2-3): GAGVSQSPSNKVTEKGKDVELRCDPISGHTALYWYRQSLGQGLEFLIYFQGNSAPDKSGLPSDRFSAERTGGSVSTLTIQRTQQEDSAVYLCASSLKMAGERADTQYFGPGTRLTVL.